The rows below give T cell receptor beta chains drawn from one sample of a study of chemoradiotherapy in HPV16-positive cancers. Using immunoSEQ multiplex PCR, the repertoire was profiled, and TCRdb retains in-frame clones only, with some absent. The sample yields under 20,000 clones, around 84% seen once. The source material was blood, sampled from a patient who underwent chemoradiotherapy. The receptor source for this set is a human donor with HPV-associated anogenital cancer. The CDR3 runs from the conserved cysteine through the conserved F or W. The order of the fields is V gene, J gene, clone size, D gene, CDR3 DNA, CDR3 protein. D genes are given only for firm matches. Some rows have no size entry. The others give once, few or many, or a class for an expanded clone.

V gene: TRBV14; J gene: TRBJ1-1; clone size: .; D gene: .; CDR3 DNA: TGTGCCAGCAGCCAACTTCAGAACACTGAAGCTTTCTTT; CDR3 protein: CASSQLQNTEAFF
V gene: TRBV5-4; J gene: TRBJ2-2; clone size: once; D gene: .; CDR3 DNA: TGTGCCAGCAGCTTGTTGAAGGGGCCCGGGGAGCTGTTTTTT; CDR3 protein: CASSLLKGPGELFF
V gene: TRBV12-5; J gene: TRBJ2-7; clone size: once; D gene: .; CDR3 DNA: TGTGCTAGTGGTTTGGTAAAGGACACCTACGAGCAGTACTTC; CDR3 protein: CASGLVKDTYEQYF
V gene: TRBV28; J gene: TRBJ2-5; clone size: few; D gene: TRBD1; CDR3 DNA: TGTGCCAGCAGTACGCGGGACAGGGCAGAAGAGACCCAGTACTTC; CDR3 protein: CASSTRDRAEETQYF
V gene: TRBV4-3; J gene: TRBJ1-2; clone size: once; D gene: .; CDR3 DNA: TGCGCCAGCAGCCAAGATGAGAACTATGGCTACACCTTC; CDR3 protein: CASSQDENYGYTF
V gene: TRBV7-9; J gene: TRBJ1-4; clone size: once; D gene: TRBD1; CDR3 DNA: TGTGCCAGCAGCCGGGGACAGGGAGAGGAAAAACTGTTTTTT; CDR3 protein: CASSRGQGEEKLFF
V gene: TRBV5-4; J gene: TRBJ1-2; clone size: .; D gene: TRBD1; CDR3 DNA: TGTGCCAGCCAGGGGACAGGGATCTATGGCTACACCTTC; CDR3 protein: CASQGTGIYGYTF
V gene: TRBV28; J gene: TRBJ2-7; clone size: .; D gene: TRBD1; CDR3 DNA: TGTGCCAGCAGTACTCCGGGACAGACCTACGAGCAGTACTTC; CDR3 protein: CASSTPGQTYEQYF
V gene: TRBV18; J gene: TRBJ2-3; clone size: .; D gene: TRBD2; CDR3 DNA: TGTGCCAGCTCACCACGACTAGCGGGGGACACAGATACGCAGTATTTT; CDR3 protein: CASSPRLAGDTDTQYF
V gene: TRBV18; J gene: TRBJ2-1; clone size: .; D gene: .; CDR3 DNA: TGTGCCAGCTCACCCCTTGCGGGGTCCTACAATGAGCAGTTCTTC; CDR3 protein: CASSPLAGSYNEQFF
V gene: TRBV5-1; J gene: TRBJ2-5; clone size: .; D gene: .; CDR3 DNA: TGCGCCAGCAGCTTGGGCGGGGTGGGCCGAGAGACCCAGTACTTC; CDR3 protein: CASSLGGVGRETQYF
V gene: TRBV6-1; J gene: TRBJ2-3; clone size: few; D gene: .; CDR3 DNA: TGTGCCAGCAGTGACCCGAATCAGGGGACGGCAGATACGCAGTATTTT; CDR3 protein: CASSDPNQGTADTQYF
V gene: TRBV19; J gene: TRBJ2-5; clone size: .; D gene: TRBD1; CDR3 DNA: TGTGCCAGTAGTAGGACAGGGGGCTTCCAAGAGACCCAGTACTTC; CDR3 protein: CASSRTGGFQETQYF
V gene: TRBV5-4; J gene: TRBJ1-2; clone size: .; D gene: TRBD1; CDR3 DNA: TGTGCCAGCAGCTTGTCAGGGGGGTTTAGCTATGGCTACACCTTC; CDR3 protein: CASSLSGGFSYGYTF
V gene: TRBV25-1; J gene: TRBJ1-2; clone size: .; D gene: .; CDR3 DNA: TGTGCCAGCAGTGAGTCTCAGGTAGTCAGCTACACCTTC; CDR3 protein: CASSESQVVSYTF
V gene: TRBV6-4; J gene: TRBJ2-2; clone size: .; D gene: TRBD2; CDR3 DNA: TGTGCCAGCAGGCCTAGCGGGGTCGATGGGGAGCTGTTTTTT; CDR3 protein: CASRPSGVDGELFF
V gene: TRBV5-6; J gene: TRBJ2-1; clone size: once; D gene: TRBD2; CDR3 DNA: TGTGCCAGCAGCCCCGTAGCGGGGCGTGAGCAGTTCTTC; CDR3 protein: CASSPVAGREQFF
V gene: TRBV9; J gene: TRBJ2-3; clone size: .; D gene: TRBD2; CDR3 DNA: TGTGCCAGCAGCGAACCGCTAGCGGGGGGGCCGCGAGATACGCAGTATTTT; CDR3 protein: CASSEPLAGGPRDTQYF
V gene: TRBV6-1; J gene: TRBJ1-5; clone size: few; D gene: .; CDR3 DNA: TGTGCCAGCAGCGATAGCAATCAGCCCCAGCATTTT; CDR3 protein: CASSDSNQPQHF
V gene: TRBV5-1; J gene: TRBJ2-7; clone size: .; D gene: .; CDR3 DNA: TGCGCCAGCAGCCCGACAGGCTACGAGCAGTACTTC; CDR3 protein: CASSPTGYEQYF
V gene: TRBV6-4; J gene: TRBJ2-7; clone size: .; D gene: TRBD1; CDR3 DNA: TGTGCCAGCAGCCCTGGGACAGGGGGCTCCTACGAGCAGTACTTC; CDR3 protein: CASSPGTGGSYEQYF
V gene: TRBV5-6; J gene: TRBJ2-3; clone size: .; D gene: TRBD1; CDR3 DNA: TGTGCCAGCAGCTTGAGAACAGGGGCTCTCACAGATACGCAGTATTTT; CDR3 protein: CASSLRTGALTDTQYF
V gene: TRBV19; J gene: TRBJ1-4; clone size: few; D gene: .; CDR3 DNA: TGTGCCAGTAGTATGGATAAATTTGAAAAACTGTTTTTT; CDR3 protein: CASSMDKFEKLFF
V gene: TRBV7-6; J gene: TRBJ1-1; clone size: .; D gene: .; CDR3 DNA: TGTGCCAGCAGCTCCACGGGGTTGAACACTGAAGCTTTCTTT; CDR3 protein: CASSSTGLNTEAFF
V gene: TRBV7-9; J gene: TRBJ1-1; clone size: .; D gene: .; CDR3 DNA: TGTGCCAGCAGCTTAGGGGAATCCGGGACGAACACTGAAGCTTTCTTT; CDR3 protein: CASSLGESGTNTEAFF
V gene: TRBV6-4; J gene: TRBJ2-3; clone size: .; D gene: TRBD2; CDR3 DNA: TGTGCCAGCAGTGGGACTAGCGGGGGCACAGATACGCAGTATTTT; CDR3 protein: CASSGTSGGTDTQYF
V gene: TRBV12-5; J gene: TRBJ2-5; clone size: few; D gene: .; CDR3 DNA: TGTGCTAGTGGTCCCGAGAAGGGGCTTGGAGAGACCCAGTACTTC; CDR3 protein: CASGPEKGLGETQYF
V gene: TRBV29-1; J gene: TRBJ1-5; clone size: .; D gene: TRBD1; CDR3 DNA: TGCAGCGTCTCCGGGACAGGGGGAAATCAGCCCCAGCATTTT; CDR3 protein: CSVSGTGGNQPQHF
V gene: TRBV5-1; J gene: TRBJ2-7; clone size: .; D gene: .; CDR3 DNA: TGCGCCAGCAGCTTGAGGTTGGAGGGATACGAGCAGTACTTC; CDR3 protein: CASSLRLEGYEQYF
V gene: TRBV5-1; J gene: TRBJ2-1; clone size: .; D gene: .; CDR3 DNA: TGCGCCAGCAGCTTAGCGACCGACAATGAGCAGTTCTTC; CDR3 protein: CASSLATDNEQFF
V gene: TRBV10-3; J gene: TRBJ1-1; clone size: few; D gene: .; CDR3 DNA: TGTGCCACTGGGACGGAGAACACTGAAGCTTTCTTT; CDR3 protein: CATGTENTEAFF
V gene: TRBV28; J gene: TRBJ2-6; clone size: .; D gene: .; CDR3 DNA: TGTGCCAGCAGTTTAGGGGGGAACGGGGCCAACGTCCTGACTTTC; CDR3 protein: CASSLGGNGANVLTF
V gene: TRBV29-1; J gene: TRBJ2-1; clone size: .; D gene: .; CDR3 DNA: TGCAGCGTTCCTCCAGGGTCGAATGAGCAGTTCTTC; CDR3 protein: CSVPPGSNEQFF
V gene: TRBV19; J gene: TRBJ1-2; clone size: .; D gene: .; CDR3 DNA: TGTGCCAGTCTCAACCAGGGAGGAGGCTACACCTTC; CDR3 protein: CASLNQGGGYTF
V gene: TRBV9; J gene: TRBJ2-7; clone size: once; D gene: .; CDR3 DNA: TGTGCCAGCAGCTTTCAGAGTTCAGGGGACTCCTACGAGCAGTACTTC; CDR3 protein: CASSFQSSGDSYEQYF
V gene: TRBV5-1; J gene: TRBJ2-5; clone size: .; D gene: .; CDR3 DNA: TGCGCCAGCAGCGCGGTACCCGGGACGACGGAGGGGGAGACCCAGTACTTC; CDR3 protein: CASSAVPGTTEGETQYF
V gene: TRBV6-5; J gene: TRBJ1-3; clone size: once; D gene: TRBD1; CDR3 DNA: TGTGCCAGCAGTTACTATCAGGGGGCCACTGGAAACACCATATATTTT; CDR3 protein: CASSYYQGATGNTIYF
V gene: TRBV9; J gene: TRBJ2-5; clone size: .; D gene: .; CDR3 DNA: TGTGCCAGCAGCGTTAGTTCGGGGTTGGAGACCCAGTACTTC; CDR3 protein: CASSVSSGLETQYF
V gene: TRBV28; J gene: TRBJ1-5; clone size: .; D gene: .; CDR3 DNA: TGTGCCAGCAGCCAAGGGGGGAACCATCAGCCCCAGCATTTT; CDR3 protein: CASSQGGNHQPQHF
V gene: TRBV7-8; J gene: TRBJ2-5; clone size: .; D gene: TRBD1; CDR3 DNA: TGTGCCAGCAGCTCCGGGACAGGGGAGGGAGAGACCCAGTACTTC; CDR3 protein: CASSSGTGEGETQYF
V gene: TRBV11-1; J gene: TRBJ2-1; clone size: .; D gene: .; CDR3 DNA: TGTGCCAGCAGCTTAGAGGGGAATGAGCAGTTCTTC; CDR3 protein: CASSLEGNEQFF
V gene: TRBV6-1; J gene: TRBJ1-1; clone size: few; D gene: .; CDR3 DNA: TGTGCCAGCAGTGAAGCTCGGGGCATGACTTTCTTT; CDR3 protein: CASSEARGMTFF
V gene: TRBV7-2; J gene: TRBJ2-7; clone size: .; D gene: .; CDR3 DNA: TGTGCCAGCAGCTTAGGGGGACACAGCTCCTACGAGCAGTACTTC; CDR3 protein: CASSLGGHSSYEQYF
V gene: TRBV27; J gene: TRBJ1-5; clone size: few; D gene: .; CDR3 DNA: TGTGCCAGCAGTTGGGAAGGCGGCAATCAGCCCCAGCATTTT; CDR3 protein: CASSWEGGNQPQHF
V gene: TRBV7-6; J gene: TRBJ1-1; clone size: .; D gene: .; CDR3 DNA: TGTGCCAGCAGCCCCGAGGGGATGAGCAACACTGAAGCTTTCTTT; CDR3 protein: CASSPEGMSNTEAFF
V gene: TRBV7-2; J gene: TRBJ2-2; clone size: .; D gene: TRBD1; CDR3 DNA: TGTGCCAGCAGCTACAGGGGGCGGGACACCGGGGAGCTGTTTTTT; CDR3 protein: CASSYRGRDTGELFF
V gene: TRBV10-3; J gene: TRBJ1-5; clone size: .; D gene: TRBD1; CDR3 DNA: TGTGCCATCAGTGAGGATCATGGGACAGGGGGCTCGTGGGATCAGCCCCAGCATTTT; CDR3 protein: CAISEDHGTGGSWDQPQHF
V gene: TRBV7-9; J gene: TRBJ1-3; clone size: .; D gene: TRBD1; CDR3 DNA: TGTGCCAGCAGTCCCGGGACAGGGTCAAACACCATATATTTT; CDR3 protein: CASSPGTGSNTIYF
V gene: TRBV27; J gene: TRBJ2-5; clone size: .; D gene: .; CDR3 DNA: TGTGCCAGCAGTTCGGCGGGGGCCGCCATTCTGGCGGCCCAGTACTTC; CDR3 protein: CASSSAGAAILAAQYF
V gene: TRBV11-2; J gene: TRBJ2-6; clone size: .; D gene: .; CDR3 DNA: TGTGCCAGCAGACCAGGGATCGAGGCTGGGGCCAACGTCCTGACTTTC; CDR3 protein: CASRPGIEAGANVLTF